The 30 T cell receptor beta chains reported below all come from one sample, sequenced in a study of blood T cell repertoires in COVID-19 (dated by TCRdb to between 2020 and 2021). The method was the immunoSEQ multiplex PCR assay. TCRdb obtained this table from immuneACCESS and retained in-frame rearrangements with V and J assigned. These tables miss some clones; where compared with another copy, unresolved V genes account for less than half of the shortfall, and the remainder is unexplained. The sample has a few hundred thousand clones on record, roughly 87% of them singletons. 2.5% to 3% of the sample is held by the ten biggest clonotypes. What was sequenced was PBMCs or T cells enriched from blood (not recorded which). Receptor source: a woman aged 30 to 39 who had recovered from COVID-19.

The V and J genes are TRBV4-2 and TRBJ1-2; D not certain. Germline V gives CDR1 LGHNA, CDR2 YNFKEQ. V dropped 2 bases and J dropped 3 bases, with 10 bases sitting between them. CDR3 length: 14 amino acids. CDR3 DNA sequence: TGTGCCAGCAGCCAATCAGAGGAGTACTATGGCTACACCTTC. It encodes CASSQSEEYYGYTF.

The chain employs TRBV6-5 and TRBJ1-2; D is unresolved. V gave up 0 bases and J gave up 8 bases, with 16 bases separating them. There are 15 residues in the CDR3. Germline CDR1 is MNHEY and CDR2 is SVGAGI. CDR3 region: CASSYSTDSLSGYTF. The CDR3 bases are TGTGCCAGCAGTTACTCGACCGACTCCCTGAGCGGCTACACCTTC.

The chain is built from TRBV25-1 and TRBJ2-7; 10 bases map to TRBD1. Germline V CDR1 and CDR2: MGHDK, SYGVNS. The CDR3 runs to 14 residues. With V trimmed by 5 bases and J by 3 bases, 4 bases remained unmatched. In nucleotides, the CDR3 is TGTGCCAGCAGTCTTCGGACAGGGGGCTACGAGCAGTACTTC. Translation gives CASSLRTGGYEQYF.

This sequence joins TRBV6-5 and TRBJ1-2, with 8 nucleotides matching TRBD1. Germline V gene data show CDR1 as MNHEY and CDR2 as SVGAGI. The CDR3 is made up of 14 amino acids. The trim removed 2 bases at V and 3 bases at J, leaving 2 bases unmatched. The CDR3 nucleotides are TGTGCCAGCAGTTACGTGGACAGGGACTATGGCTACACCTTC. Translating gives CASSYVDRDYGYTF.

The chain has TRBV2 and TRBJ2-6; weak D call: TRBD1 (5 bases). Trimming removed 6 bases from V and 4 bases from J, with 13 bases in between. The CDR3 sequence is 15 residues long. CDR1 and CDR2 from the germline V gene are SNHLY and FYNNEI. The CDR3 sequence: CASSTTGSGANVLTF. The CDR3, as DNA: TGTGCCAGCAGCACCACAGGATCCGGGGCCAACGTCCTGACTTTC.

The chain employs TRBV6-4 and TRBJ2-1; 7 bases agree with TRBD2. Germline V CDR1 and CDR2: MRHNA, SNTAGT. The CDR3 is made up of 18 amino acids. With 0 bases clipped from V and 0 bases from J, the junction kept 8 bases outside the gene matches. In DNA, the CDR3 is TGTGCCAGCAGTGACTCCTGGGGAGCGGGGAGCTCCTACAATGAGCAGTTCTTC. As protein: CASSDSWGAGSSYNEQFF.

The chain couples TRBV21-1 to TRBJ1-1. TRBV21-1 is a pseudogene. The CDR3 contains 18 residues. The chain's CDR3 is CASSKGGDSGGSNTEAFF. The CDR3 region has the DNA TGTGCCAGCAGCAAAGGTGGGGATAGCGGGGGATCTAACACTGAAGCTTTCTTT.

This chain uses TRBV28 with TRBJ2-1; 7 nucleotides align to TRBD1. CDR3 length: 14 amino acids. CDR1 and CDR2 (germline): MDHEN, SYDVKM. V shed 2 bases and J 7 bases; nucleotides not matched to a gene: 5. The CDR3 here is CASSLEGARNEQFF. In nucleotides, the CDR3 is TGTGCCAGCAGTTTAGAGGGGGCGCGAAATGAGCAGTTCTTC.

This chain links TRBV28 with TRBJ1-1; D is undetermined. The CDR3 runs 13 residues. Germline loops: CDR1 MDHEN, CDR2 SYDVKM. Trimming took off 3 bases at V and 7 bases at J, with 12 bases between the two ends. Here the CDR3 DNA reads TGTGCCAGCAGTTTCGGTTGGAGACGTGAAGCTTTCTTT. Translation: CASSFGWRREAFF.

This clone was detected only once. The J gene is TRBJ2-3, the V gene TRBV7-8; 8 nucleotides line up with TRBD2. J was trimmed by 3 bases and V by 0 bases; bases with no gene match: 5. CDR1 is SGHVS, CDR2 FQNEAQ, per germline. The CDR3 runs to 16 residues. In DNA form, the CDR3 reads TGTGCCAGCAGCTTAGCCTACATAGCGGGAACAGATACGCAGTATTTT. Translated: CASSLAYIAGTDTQYF.

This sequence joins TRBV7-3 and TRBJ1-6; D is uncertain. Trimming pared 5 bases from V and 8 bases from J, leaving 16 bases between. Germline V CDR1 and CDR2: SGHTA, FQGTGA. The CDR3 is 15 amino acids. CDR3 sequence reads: CASSLARDTDSPLHF. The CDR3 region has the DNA TGTGCCAGCAGCCTTGCTCGGGATACGGATTCACCCCTCCACTTT.

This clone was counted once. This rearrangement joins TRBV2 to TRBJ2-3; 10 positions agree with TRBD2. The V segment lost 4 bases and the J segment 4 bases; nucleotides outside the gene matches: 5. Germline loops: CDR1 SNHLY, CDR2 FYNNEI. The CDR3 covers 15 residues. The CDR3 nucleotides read TGTGCCAGCAGTGTCGGACTAGCGGTTTCAGATACGCAGTATTTT. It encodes CASSVGLAVSDTQYF.

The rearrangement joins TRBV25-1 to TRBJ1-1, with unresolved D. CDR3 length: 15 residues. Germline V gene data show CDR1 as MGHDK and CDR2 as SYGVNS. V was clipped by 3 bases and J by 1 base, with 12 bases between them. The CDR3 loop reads CASSDPEGANTEAFF. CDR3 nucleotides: TGTGCCAGCAGTGACCCGGAGGGAGCGAACACTGAAGCTTTCTTT.

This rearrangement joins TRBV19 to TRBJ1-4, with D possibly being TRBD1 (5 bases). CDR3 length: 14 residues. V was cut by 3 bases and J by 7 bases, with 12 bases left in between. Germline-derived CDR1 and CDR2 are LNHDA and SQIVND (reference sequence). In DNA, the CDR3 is TGTGCCAGTAGTATTGGTAGGGGCGCTGAAAAACTGTTTTTT. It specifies CASSIGRGAEKLFF.

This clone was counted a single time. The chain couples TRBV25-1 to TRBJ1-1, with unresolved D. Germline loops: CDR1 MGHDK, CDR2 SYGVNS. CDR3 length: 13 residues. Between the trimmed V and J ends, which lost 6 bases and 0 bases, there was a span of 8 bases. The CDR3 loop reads CASSPTVNTEAFF. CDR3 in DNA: TGTGCCAGCAGCCCCACAGTGAACACTGAAGCTTTCTTT.

The DNA of the CDR3 is TGTGCCAGCAGTTTACTGGGGGCGCGGGTTTCACCCCTCCACTTT. Its protein is CASSLLGARVSPLHF. This chain connects TRBV27 to TRBJ1-6; D might be TRBD1 (6 bases). Germline V gene lookup returns CDR1 MNHEY and CDR2 SMNVEV (reference sequence). CDR3 length: 15 residues. The V gene lost 2 bases and the J gene lost 9 bases, with 14 bases spanning the gap.

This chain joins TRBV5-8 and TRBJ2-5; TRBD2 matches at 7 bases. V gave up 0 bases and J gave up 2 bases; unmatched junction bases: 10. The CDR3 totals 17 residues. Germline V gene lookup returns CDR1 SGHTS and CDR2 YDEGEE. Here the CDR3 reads CASSLEGSSGWQETQYF. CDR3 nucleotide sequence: TGTGCCAGCAGCTTGGAAGGGTCTAGCGGATGGCAAGAGACCCAGTACTTC.

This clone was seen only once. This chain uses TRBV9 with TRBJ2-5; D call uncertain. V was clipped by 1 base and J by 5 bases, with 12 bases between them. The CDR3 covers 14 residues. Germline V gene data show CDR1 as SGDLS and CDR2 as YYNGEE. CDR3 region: CASSVMPSWETQYF. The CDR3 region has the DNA TGTGCCAGCAGCGTAATGCCGAGCTGGGAGACCCAGTACTTC.

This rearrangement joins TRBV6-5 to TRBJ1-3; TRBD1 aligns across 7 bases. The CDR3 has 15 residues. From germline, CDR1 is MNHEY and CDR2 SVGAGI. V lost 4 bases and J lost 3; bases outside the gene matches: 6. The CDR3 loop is CASSWGDSVGNTIYF. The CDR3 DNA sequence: TGTGCCAGCAGTTGGGGGGACAGTGTTGGAAACACCATATATTTT.

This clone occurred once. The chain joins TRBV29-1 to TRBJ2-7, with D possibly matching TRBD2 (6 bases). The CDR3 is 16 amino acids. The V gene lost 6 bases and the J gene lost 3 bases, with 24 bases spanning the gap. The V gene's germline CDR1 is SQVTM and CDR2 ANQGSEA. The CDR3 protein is CSVAGIHTKQGYEQYF. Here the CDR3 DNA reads TGCAGCGTGGCGGGGATTCACACAAAACAAGGCTACGAGCAGTACTTC.

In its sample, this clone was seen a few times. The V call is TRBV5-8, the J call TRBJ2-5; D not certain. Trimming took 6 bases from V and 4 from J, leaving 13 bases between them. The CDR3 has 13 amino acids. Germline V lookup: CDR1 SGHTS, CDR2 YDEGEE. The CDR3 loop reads CASTRIQAETQYF. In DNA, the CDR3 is TGTGCCAGCACCAGGATCCAGGCAGAGACCCAGTACTTC.

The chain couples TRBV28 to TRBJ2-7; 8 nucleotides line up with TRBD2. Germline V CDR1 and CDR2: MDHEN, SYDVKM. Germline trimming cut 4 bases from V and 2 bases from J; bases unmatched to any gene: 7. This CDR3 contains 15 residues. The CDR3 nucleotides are TGTGCCAGCAGTTCGCCACTAGCGGTTACCTACGAGCAGTACTTC. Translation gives CASSSPLAVTYEQYF. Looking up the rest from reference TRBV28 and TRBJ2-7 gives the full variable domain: DVKVTQSSRYLVKRTGEKVFLECVQDMDHENMFWYRQDPGLGLRLIYFSYDVKMKEKGDIPEGYSVSREKKERFSLILESASTNQTSMYLCASSSPLAVTYEQYFGPGTRLTVT.

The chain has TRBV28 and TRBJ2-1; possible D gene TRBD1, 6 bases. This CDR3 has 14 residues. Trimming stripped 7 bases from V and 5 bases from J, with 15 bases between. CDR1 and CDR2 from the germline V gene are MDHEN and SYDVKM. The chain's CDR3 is CASTPLDSDNEQFF. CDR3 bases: TGTGCCAGCACCCCCCTGGACAGTGACAATGAGCAGTTCTTC.

The CDR3 protein is CASSLFSGGNQPQHF. The DNA for the CDR3 is TGTGCCAGCAGCTTATTTTCAGGGGGCAATCAGCCCCAGCATTTT. The chain combines TRBV7-2 with TRBJ1-5, with D maybe TRBD1 (6 bases). Trimming stripped 2 bases from V and 2 bases from J, with 10 bases between. CDR3 length: 15 amino acids. Germline loops: CDR1 SGHTA, CDR2 FQGNSA.

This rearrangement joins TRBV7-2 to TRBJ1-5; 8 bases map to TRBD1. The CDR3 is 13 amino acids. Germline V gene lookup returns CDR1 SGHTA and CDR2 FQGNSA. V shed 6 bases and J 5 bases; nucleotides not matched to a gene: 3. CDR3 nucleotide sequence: TGTGCCAGCAGTGCACAGGGGGATCAGCCCCAGCATTTT. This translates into CASSAQGDQPQHF.

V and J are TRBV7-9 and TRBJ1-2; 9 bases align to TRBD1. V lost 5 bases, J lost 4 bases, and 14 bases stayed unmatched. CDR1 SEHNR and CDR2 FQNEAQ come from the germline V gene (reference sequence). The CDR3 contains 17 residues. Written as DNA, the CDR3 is TGTGCCAGCAGCCAAGTGGGGACAGGGAGAGTGGTCTATGGCTACACCTTC. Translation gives CASSQVGTGRVVYGYTF.

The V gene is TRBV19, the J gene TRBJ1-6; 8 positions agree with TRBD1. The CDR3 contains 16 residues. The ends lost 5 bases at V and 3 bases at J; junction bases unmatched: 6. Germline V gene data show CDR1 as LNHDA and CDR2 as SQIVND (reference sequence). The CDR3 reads CASSPGTGLYNSPLHF. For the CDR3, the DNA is TGTGCCAGTAGTCCCGGGACAGGACTCTATAATTCACCCCTCCACTTT.

The CDR3 here is CATSGWKAADTQYF. DNA of the CDR3: TGTGCCACCAGCGGATGGAAGGCGGCAGATACGCAGTATTTT. The genes are TRBV15 and TRBJ2-3; no clear D. This CDR3 is built from 14 residues. CDR1 is LNHNV and CDR2 is YYDKDF in the germline V gene (reference sequence). Deletions cut 5 bases from V and 4 bases from J, with 13 bases between.

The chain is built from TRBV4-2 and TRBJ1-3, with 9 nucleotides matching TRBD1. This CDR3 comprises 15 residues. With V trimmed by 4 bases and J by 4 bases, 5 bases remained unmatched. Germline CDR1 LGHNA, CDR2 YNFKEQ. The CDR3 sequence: CASSLGTGFGNTIYF. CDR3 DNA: TGTGCCAGCAGCCTCGGGACAGGGTTCGGAAACACCATATATTTT.

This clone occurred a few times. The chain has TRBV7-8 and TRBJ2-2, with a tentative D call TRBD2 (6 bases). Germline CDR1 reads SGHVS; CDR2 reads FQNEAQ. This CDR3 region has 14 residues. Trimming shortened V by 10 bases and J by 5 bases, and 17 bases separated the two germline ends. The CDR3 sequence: CATSGLARTGELFF. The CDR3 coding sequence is TGTGCCACCTCGGGGCTAGCGAGGACCGGGGAGCTGTTTTTT.